This T cell receptor (beta chain) derives from a study of T cells after posttransplantation cyclophosphamide. Regarding this clone: The antigen is unknown.

The length of the CDR3 is 17 residues. The naive gate required viable CD3+CD4+ or CD3+CD8+ cells with CCR7+CD45RA+CD45RO-CD95-CD27+CD28+ phenotype. This related bone marrow graft donor gave peripheral blood on the day of marrow donation. Findings and caveats of the study: Tissue-infiltrating T cells from skin or gut overlapped little with blood T cells. Donor-recipient repertoire similarity was low at 1-2 months, rising over year one. After PTCy, TRB diversity resembled that of CNI/methotrexate controls.

Sequenced by immunoSEQ multiplex PCR; TCRdb stores in-frame clones only, minus some. This sample has about 20,000 clones; under 99% occur once, and the top ten carry about 0.15%. The receptor's source is a man aged 40-49 years in good health, CMV-negative, and a related stem cell transplant donor. The V call is TRBV21-1, the J call TRBJ1-2; no DNA check was done on the table's D call, TRBD1. TRBV21-1 is termed a pseudogene. Sequencing was performed on naive CD4+ T cells sorted from PBMCs. CDR3 in DNA: TGTGCCAGCATCCGGTCTACCGGGACAGAATTTAACTATGGCTACACCTTC. Its protein product is CASIRSTGTEFNYGYTF.